In its sample, the clone carrying this TCR beta chain was seen a few times. The antigen is not known. 5'RACE primed from the constant segment yielded TCR alpha and TCR beta cDNA libraries bearing sample barcodes and UMIs. TCRdb passed the 5' RACE reads through MiXCR, listing each CDR3 protein once. The sample comprises 200,000 to 300,000 distinct CDR3 sequences, approximately 15% of which are singletons, and 2.1% rests with the top ten. V gave up 4 bases and J gave up 0 bases, with 9 bases separating them. This CDR3 comprises 15 residues. From germline, CDR1 is MNHEY and CDR2 SVGEGT. The data originate from a study of T-cell memory formation after mild COVID-19. Points from the study as a whole: Clones from the second wave (peaking day 37) had unconfirmed SARS-CoV-2 specificity. Contracting clones from day 15 to 85 had balanced CD4/CD8; later expanders favoured CD4+. Contracting clones localized mainly to CM and EM when CD4+ and mainly to EMRA when CD8+.

The TCR originated in an adult woman who had mild COVID-19 (a few samples of this study predate the infection). Cell type and time point are not known. Specimen: PBMCs or a T cell subset sorted from them (not recorded which). The chain has TRBV6-2 or TRBV6-3 and TRBJ2-2; D not resolved. The CDR3 loop reads CASSLVTPNTGELFF. CDR3 DNA sequence: TGTGCCAGCAGTTTGGTGACTCCGAACACCGGGGAGCTGTTTTTT.